This T cell receptor beta chain was observed in a study of blood T cell repertoires in COVID-19. Unmatched junction bases numbered 5, after V lost 4 bases and J lost 10 bases. This CDR3 contains 13 residues. This clone was counted between two and nine times. Profiled with immunoSEQ multiplex PCR; TCRdb holds only in-frame clones, not every one. The sample carries around 260,000 clones, 70% to 85% recorded once. Sequencing was carried out using peripheral blood. This receptor was obtained from a human donor with COVID-19, enrolled during active disease. The donor label of this sample is uncertain. The V and J genes are TRBV12-3 or TRBV12-4 and TRBJ2-1; 9 nucleotides match TRBD2. The CDR3 spells CASSWGLAPEQFF. Written as DNA, the CDR3 is TGTGCCAGCAGTTGGGGACTAGCCCCCGAGCAGTTCTTC.